This T cell receptor beta chain is from a study of T cell changes during pregnancy in multiple sclerosis. This CDR3 is 15 amino acids long. The germline V gene encodes CDR1 MNHEY and CDR2 SMNVEV (reference sequence). V was clipped by 3 bases and J by 2 bases; unmatched bases: 5. Measured with immunoSEQ multiplex PCR; TCRdb has only the in-frame clones, and not every one. This table has under 85,000 clones, roughly 92% appearing once. The TCR comes from a female donor with multiple sclerosis, enrolled in a pregnancy study. The sequencing here drew on CD4+ T cells from peripheral blood mononuclear cells, taken before pregnancy. J is TRBJ2-3 and V is TRBV27, with 7 bases fitting TRBD1. The CDR3 DNA reads as TGTGCCAGCAGTTTCAGGGGGACCATCACAGATACGCAGTATTTT. Protein product: CASSFRGTITDTQYF.